These 23 T cell receptor beta chains were all obtained from the same sample, sequenced in a study of blood T cell repertoires in COVID-19 (dated by TCRdb to about 2020). Library preparation used the immunoSEQ multiplex PCR assay. Imported from immuneACCESS, the table was reduced by TCRdb to in-frame sequences with V and J called. These copies leave out some clones; in studies compared against another copy, an unresolved V gene accounts for under half, and the cause of the remainder is not known. The sample table contains about 16,000 clones; only one count was recorded for 60% to 85% of them. Clones ranked in the top ten supply approximately 13% of the sample. What was sequenced was peripheral blood. These receptor sequences come from a man aged 60 to 75 with acute or convalescent COVID-19.

This clone has more than one count but fewer than ten. The chain employs TRBV3-1 (or the pseudogene TRBV3-2) and TRBJ1-6; D uncertain. The CDR3 contains 15 residues. V was trimmed by 5 bases and J by 5 bases, leaving 13 bases between them. Per the germline V gene, CDR1 is LGHDT and CDR2 is YNNKEL (reference sequence). CDR3 amino acids: CASSATDSNNSPLHF. CDR3 DNA sequence: TGTGCCAGCAGCGCGACGGACTCTAATAATTCACCCCTCCACTTT.

The rearrangement joins TRBV7-2 to TRBJ1-3; TRBD1 matches at 8 bases. Germline loops: CDR1 SGHTA, CDR2 FQGNSA. This CDR3 spans 14 amino acids. Unmatched junction bases numbered 5, after V lost 6 bases and J lost 4 bases. Here the CDR3 DNA reads TGTGCCAGCAGACCTACAGGGGGAGGAAACACCATATATTTT. Its protein product is CASRPTGGGNTIYF.

The J gene is TRBJ1-4, the V gene TRBV18; tentative D call: TRBD1 (6 bases). Germline CDR1 reads KGHSH; CDR2 reads LQKENI. V was clipped by 3 bases and J by 6 bases, with 11 bases between them. CDR3 size: 14 residues. CDR3 bases: TGTGCCAGCTCACCGGACAGATGGGATGAAAAACTGTTTTTT. Translating it yields CASSPDRWDEKLFF.

This chain links TRBV27 with TRBJ2-7, with 7 bases lining up with TRBD2. CDR3 size: 15 residues. Looked up from germline, CDR1 is MNHEY and CDR2 is SMNVEV (reference sequence). J lost 0 bases, V lost 0 bases, and 2 bases had no gene match. This chain's CDR3 is CASSLSSGVSYEQYF. The DNA for the CDR3 is TGTGCCAGCAGTTTATCGAGCGGGGTCTCCTACGAGCAGTACTTC.

This clone was counted only a few times. The chain uses TRBV11-2 and TRBJ1-5, with D perhaps matching TRBD1 (5 bases). V lost 2 bases and J lost 9, with 14 bases in between. CDR1 SGHAT and CDR2 FQNNGV come from the germline V gene. This CDR3 is 14 amino acids long. The CDR3 region is CASSLIDSSSPQHF. The CDR3 region has the DNA TGTGCCAGCAGCTTAATCGACAGCTCGTCGCCCCAGCATTTT. The entire variable domain, with the rest obtained from reference TRBV11-2 and TRBJ1-5, is as follows: EAGVAQSPRYKIIEKRQSVAFWCNPISGHATLYWYQQILGQGPKLLIQFQNNGVVDDSQLPKDRFSAERLKGVDSTLKIQPAKLEDSAVYLCASSLIDSSSPQHFGDGTRLSIL.

The chain employs TRBV7-9 and TRBJ1-6; TRBD1 aligns across 9 bases. The trim removed 4 bases at V and 14 bases at J, leaving 9 bases unmatched. Germline V gene lookup returns CDR1 SEHNR and CDR2 FQNEAQ (reference sequence). This CDR3 spans 14 amino acids. CDR3 sequence reads: CASSSRQGVVALHF. Here the CDR3 DNA reads TGTGCCAGCAGCTCACGACAGGGGGTCGTGGCCCTCCACTTT.

This chain joins TRBV4-3 and TRBJ2-1, with TRBD2 as a possible D gene (5 bases). Germline V gene data show CDR1 as LGHNA and CDR2 as YSLEER. V shed 4 bases and J shed 7 bases, with 17 bases lying between them. The CDR3 spans 15 residues. CDR3 sequence reads: CASSRRAATENEQFF. The DNA for the CDR3 is TGCGCCAGCAGCCGGCGGGCGGCTACGGAAAATGAGCAGTTCTTC.

This chain links TRBV7-9 with TRBJ2-1; 7 nucleotides align to TRBD2. CDR1 is SEHNR and CDR2 is FQNEAQ in the germline V gene (reference sequence). CDR3 length: 15 amino acids. V lost 5 bases, J lost 4 bases, and 8 bases stayed unmatched. CDR3 DNA: TGTGCCAGCAGCCTAGGGAGCGGGGTTTACAATGAGCAGTTCTTC. Its protein product is CASSLGSGVYNEQFF. Looking up the rest from reference TRBV7-9 and TRBJ2-1 gives the full variable domain: DTGVSQNPRHKITKRGQNVTFRCDPISEHNRLYWYRQTLGQGPEFLTYFQNEAQLEKSRLLSDRFSAERPKGSFSTLEIQRTEQGDSAMYLCASSLGSGVYNEQFFGPGTRLTVL.

The chain recombines TRBV7-9 with TRBJ1-1; 7 nucleotides match TRBD1. Germline CDR1 SEHNR, CDR2 FQNEAQ (reference sequence). This CDR3 is 12 amino acids long. Losses at the gene ends were 6 bases for V and 6 bases for J; bases not matched to a gene: 4. CDR3 loop: CASRFTGAEAFF. The CDR3 DNA is TGTGCCAGCAGGTTCACAGGGGCTGAAGCTTTCTTT. Filled out from reference TRBV7-9 and TRBJ1-1, the complete variable domain reads DTGVSQNPRHKITKRGQNVTFRCDPISEHNRLYWYRQTLGQGPEFLTYFQNEAQLEKSRLLSDRFSAERPKGSFSTLEIQRTEQGDSAMYLCASRFTGAEAFFGQGTRLTVV.

The rearrangement uses TRBV4-3 and TRBJ2-4; TRBD2 matches at 9 bases. Germline V gene sequence: CDR1 LGHNA, CDR2 YSLEER. V shed 0 bases and J 4 bases; nucleotides not matched to a gene: 7. The CDR3 is 17 residues long. The CDR3 DNA is TGCGCCAGCAGCCAAGATCTGAGCCTAGCGGGGAAAAACATTCAGTACTTC. It is translated as CASSQDLSLAGKNIQYF.

V usage is TRBV10-3 and J usage is TRBJ2-1; D might be TRBD2 (6 bases). Per the germline V gene, CDR1 is ENHRY and CDR2 is SYGVKD. Trimming left V 6 bases short and J 10 bases short, with 22 bases between. The CDR3 loop spans 15 amino acids. In nucleotides, the CDR3 is TGTGCCATCAGGCCGGAGGGGACCTTGGCTGGGGAGCAGTTCTTC. Encoded protein: CAIRPEGTLAGEQFF.

This clone was found a few times. This chain uses TRBV2 with TRBJ2-3; possible D gene TRBD1, 5 bases. The CDR3 loop spans 13 amino acids. Germline V gene sequence: CDR1 SNHLY, CDR2 FYNNEI. Trimming removed 10 bases at V and 6 bases at J, with 17 bases between. CDR3 in amino acids: CATTGQVGDTQYF. The CDR3 bases are TGTGCCACCACAGGACAAGTTGGCGATACGCAGTATTTT.

The rearrangement links TRBV7-9 to TRBJ2-1, with D possibly being TRBD1 (5 bases). The CDR3 loop spans 12 amino acids. Trimming stripped 2 bases from V and 10 bases from J, with 9 bases between. The germline CDR1 and CDR2 sequences are SEHNR and FQNEAQ (reference sequence). CDR3 in DNA: TGTGCCAGCAGCTTAAGGGGTATGGAGCAGTTCTTC. Translating gives CASSLRGMEQFF.

The chain combines TRBV5-4 with TRBJ1-3; no clear D. The CDR3 sequence is 14 residues long. V dropped 4 bases and J dropped 0 bases, with 8 bases sitting between them. Germline CDR1 and CDR2: SGHNT and YYREEE (reference sequence). Here the CDR3 DNA reads TGTGCCAGCAGCCTACCAAGCTCTGGAAACACCATATATTTT. Translated: CASSLPSSGNTIYF.

The gene calls are TRBV5-6 and TRBJ2-7, with TRBD2 identical over 11 bases. Per germline, CDR1 SGHDT and CDR2 YYEEEE. Trimming took 5 bases from V and 6 from J; bases not matched to a gene: 13. The length of the CDR3 is 16 residues. CDR3 residues: CASRSALAGGSGEQYF. CDR3 nucleotide sequence: TGTGCCAGCAGGAGTGCGCTAGCGGGAGGTTCGGGCGAGCAGTACTTC.

This chain links TRBV14 with TRBJ1-5; no reliable D call. V was trimmed by 1 base and J by 10 bases, leaving 8 bases between them. Germline V gene sequence: CDR1 SGHDN, CDR2 FVKESK. The CDR3 contains 12 residues. Here the CDR3 reads CASSQGFGPQHF. CDR3 nucleotides: TGTGCCAGCAGCCAAGGGTTCGGTCCCCAGCATTTT.

CDR3 region: CASRGQRILNTEAFF. As DNA, the CDR3 is TGTGCCAGTAGAGGACAGCGAATATTGAACACTGAAGCTTTCTTT. The J gene is TRBJ1-1, the V gene TRBV19, with D perhaps matching TRBD1 (6 bases). Germline V gene lookup returns CDR1 LNHDA and CDR2 SQIVND (reference sequence). The germline V and J ends were trimmed by 6 bases and 0 bases, with 14 bases remaining between them. This CDR3 comprises 15 residues.

This clone was seen once. Written as DNA, the CDR3 is TGCGCCAGCAGCCAGCTCATGGACAGGGACGAGAACTATGGCTACACCTTC. Its protein is CASSQLMDRDENYGYTF. This chain uses TRBV4-1 with TRBJ1-2; 8 nucleotides align to TRBD1. The V gene's germline CDR1 is MGHRA and CDR2 YSYEKL. This CDR3 has 17 residues. The trim removed 3 bases at V and 2 bases at J, leaving 11 bases unmatched.

CDR3 in amino acids: CASSVGQGYGYTF. CDR3 coding DNA: TGTGCCAGCAGCGTAGGACAGGGCTATGGCTACACCTTC. The V gene is TRBV9, the J gene TRBJ1-2; 7 bases match TRBD1. CDR1 is SGDLS and CDR2 is YYNGEE in the germline V gene. V shed 0 bases, J shed 4 bases, and the junction held 0 bases outside the gene matches. This CDR3 has 13 residues. The variable domain in full, with the rest retrieved from reference TRBV9 and TRBJ1-2, is DSGVTQTPKHLITATGQRVTLRCSPRSGDLSVYWYQQSLDQGLQFLIQYYNGEERAKGNILERFSAQQFPDLHSELNLSSLELGDSALYFCASSVGQGYGYTFGSGTRLTVV.

J is TRBJ1-2 and V is TRBV6-5; 7 positions agree with TRBD1. V was clipped by 8 bases and J by 5 bases; unmatched bases: 2. This CDR3 is 11 amino acids long. The germline gives CDR1 MNHEY, CDR2 SVGAGI. The CDR3 nucleotides are TGTGCCAGCCAGACAGGGTATGGCTACACCTTC. It specifies CASQTGYGYTF.

V usage is TRBV20-1 and J usage is TRBJ1-3, with D possibly TRBD1 on 5 matching bases. Trimming stripped 3 bases from V and 4 bases from J, with 19 bases between. The CDR3 is 16 amino acids. Per germline, CDR1 DFQATT and CDR2 SNEGSKA (reference sequence). The CDR3 nucleotides read TGCAGTGCTAGTCCGACTCCGACAGTCCCGGGAAACACCATATATTTT. This translates into CSASPTPTVPGNTIYF.

The chain carries TRBV27 and TRBJ2-1; the match to TRBD2 covers 10 bases. Germline assignment: CDR1 MNHEY and CDR2 SMNVEV (reference sequence). The CDR3 contains 15 residues. Losses at the gene ends were 6 bases for V and 4 bases for J; bases not matched to a gene: 6. CDR3 sequence: CASRVAGGLYNEQFF. The CDR3 DNA reads TGTGCCAGCAGAGTAGCGGGGGGCCTATACAATGAGCAGTTCTTC.

This chain connects TRBV5-1 to TRBJ1-1; 9 bases line up with TRBD1. After removal of 4 bases from V and 1 base from J, the junction contained 5 bases not matched to a gene. Germline V lookup: CDR1 SGHRS, CDR2 YFSETQ. This CDR3 comprises 15 residues. CDR3 DNA sequence: TGCGCCAGCAGCAATCAACAGGGGGCGAACACTGAAGCTTTCTTT. Its protein product is CASSNQQGANTEAFF.